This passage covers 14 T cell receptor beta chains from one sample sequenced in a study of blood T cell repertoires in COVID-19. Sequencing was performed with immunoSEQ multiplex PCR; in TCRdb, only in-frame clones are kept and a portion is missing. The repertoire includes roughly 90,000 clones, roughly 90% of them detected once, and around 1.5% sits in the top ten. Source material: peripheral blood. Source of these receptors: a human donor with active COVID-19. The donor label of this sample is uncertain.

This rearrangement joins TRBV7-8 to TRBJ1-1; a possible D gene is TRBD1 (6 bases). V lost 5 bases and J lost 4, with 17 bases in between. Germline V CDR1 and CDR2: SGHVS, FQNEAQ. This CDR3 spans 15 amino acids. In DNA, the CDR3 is TGTGCCAGCAGCCGAGGGGGGGGAAGGGTCACTGAAGCTTTCTTT. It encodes CASSRGGGRVTEAFF.

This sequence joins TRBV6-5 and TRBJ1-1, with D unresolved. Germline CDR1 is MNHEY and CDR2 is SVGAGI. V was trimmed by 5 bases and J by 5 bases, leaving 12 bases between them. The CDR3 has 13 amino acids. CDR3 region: CASSPRRATEAFF. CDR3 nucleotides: TGTGCCAGCAGTCCCCGGAGGGCTACTGAAGCTTTCTTT.

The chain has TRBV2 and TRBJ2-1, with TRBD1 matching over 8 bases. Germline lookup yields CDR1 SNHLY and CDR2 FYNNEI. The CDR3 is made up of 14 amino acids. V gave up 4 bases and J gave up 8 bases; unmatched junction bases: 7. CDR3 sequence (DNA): TGTGCCAGCAGTGGGACGACAGGGGTACATGAGCAGTTCTTC. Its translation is CASSGTTGVHEQFF.

The CDR3 DNA reads as TGTGCCAGCAGCTATTCAGGGGGTGGGACTGAAGCTTTCTTT. Translating it yields CASSYSGGGTEAFF. The gene calls are TRBV21-1 and TRBJ1-1; TRBD1, the D gene given by the table, was not confirmed from the DNA. TRBV21-1 is labeled a pseudogene. The CDR3 is 14 residues long.

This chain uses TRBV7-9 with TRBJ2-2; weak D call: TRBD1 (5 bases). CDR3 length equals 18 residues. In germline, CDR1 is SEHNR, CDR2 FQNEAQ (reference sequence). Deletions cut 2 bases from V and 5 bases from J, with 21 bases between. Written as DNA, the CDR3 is TGTGCCAGCAGCTTACCTAGACAGCCAACGGAGAAGACCGGGGAGCTGTTTTTT. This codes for CASSLPRQPTEKTGELFF.

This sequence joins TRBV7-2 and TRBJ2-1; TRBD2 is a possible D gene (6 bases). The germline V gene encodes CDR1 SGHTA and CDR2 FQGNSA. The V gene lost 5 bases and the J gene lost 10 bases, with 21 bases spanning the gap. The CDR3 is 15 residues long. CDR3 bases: TGTGCCAGCAGCGCCCGTCCCCCGGGGGTCGGAGAGCAGTTCTTC. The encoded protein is CASSARPPGVGEQFF.

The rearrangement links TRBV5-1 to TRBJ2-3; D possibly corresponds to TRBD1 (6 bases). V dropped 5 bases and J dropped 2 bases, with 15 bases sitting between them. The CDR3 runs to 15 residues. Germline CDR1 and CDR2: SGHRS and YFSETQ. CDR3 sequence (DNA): TGCGCCAGCAGTTGGACAGTCCTATTCACAGATACGCAGTATTTT. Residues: CASSWTVLFTDTQYF. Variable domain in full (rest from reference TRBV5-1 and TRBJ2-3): KAGVTQTPRYLIKTRGQQVTLSCSPISGHRSVSWYQQTPGQGLQFLFEYFSETQRNKGNFPGRFSGRQFSNSRSEMNVSTLELGDSALYLCASSWTVLFTDTQYFGPGTRLTVL.

As DNA, the CDR3 is TGTGCCAGCAGCTCTGAACCGGGACTGAGCACAGATACGCAGTATTTT. This translates into CASSSEPGLSTDTQYF. The gene calls are TRBV5-4 and TRBJ2-3, with D maybe TRBD2 (6 bases). V was clipped by 3 bases and J by 0 bases, with 14 bases between them. The CDR3 sequence is 16 residues long. The germline V gene has CDR1 SGHNT and CDR2 YYREEE (reference sequence).

The CDR3 DNA reads as TGTGCCACCAGCGGGACAGAGAACACTGAAGCTTTCTTT. Protein product: CATSGTENTEAFF. The chain is built from TRBV24-1 and TRBJ1-1; TRBD1 matches 7 bases. CDR1 is KGHDR and CDR2 is SFDVKD in the germline V gene. The CDR3 spans 13 residues. The J segment lost 1 base and the V segment lost 7 bases, leaving 2 bases of the junction unmatched.

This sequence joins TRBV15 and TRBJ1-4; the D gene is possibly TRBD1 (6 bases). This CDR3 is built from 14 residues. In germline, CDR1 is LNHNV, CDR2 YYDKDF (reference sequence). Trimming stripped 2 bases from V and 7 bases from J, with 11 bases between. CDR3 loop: CATSRMQGIEKLFF. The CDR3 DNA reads TGTGCCACCAGCAGAATGCAGGGGATTGAAAAACTGTTTTTT.

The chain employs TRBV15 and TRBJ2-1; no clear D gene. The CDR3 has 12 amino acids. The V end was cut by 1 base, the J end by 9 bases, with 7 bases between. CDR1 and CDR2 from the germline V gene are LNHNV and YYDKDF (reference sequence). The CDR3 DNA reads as TGTGCCACCAGCAGAGCAACTACTGAGCAGTTCTTC. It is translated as CATSRATTEQFF.

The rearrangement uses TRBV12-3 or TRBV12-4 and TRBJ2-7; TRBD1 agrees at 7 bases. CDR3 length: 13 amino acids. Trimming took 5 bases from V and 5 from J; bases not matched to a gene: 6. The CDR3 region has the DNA TGTGCCAGCAGTCTGACAGGGAACCACGAGCAGTACTTC. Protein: CASSLTGNHEQYF.

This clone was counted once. The CDR3 protein is CAISEMRDSSYEQYF. CDR3 nucleotides: TGTGCCATCAGTGAGATGCGGGATAGCTCCTACGAGCAGTACTTC. The chain is built from TRBV10-3 and TRBJ2-7, with a tentative D call TRBD2 (6 bases). The CDR3 runs 15 residues. The V gene lost 2 bases and the J gene lost 0 bases, with 11 bases spanning the gap. CDR1 is ENHRY and CDR2 is SYGVKD in the germline V gene.

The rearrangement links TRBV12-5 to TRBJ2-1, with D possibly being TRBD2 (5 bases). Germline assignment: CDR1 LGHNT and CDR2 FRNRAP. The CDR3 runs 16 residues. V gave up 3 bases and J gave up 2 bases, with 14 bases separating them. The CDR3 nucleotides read TGTGCTAGTGGTTTACGGGGAACGCATACCTACAATGAGCAGTTCTTC. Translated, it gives CASGLRGTHTYNEQFF.